These T cell receptor beta chains were read from a single sample in a study of blood T cell repertoires in COVID-19. The assay was immunoSEQ multiplex PCR, and TCRdb's table has in-frame clones only and misses some. The sample has a few hundred thousand clones, roughly nine tenths seen once. Specimen: peripheral blood. These receptors originate from a woman between 40 and 55 years old who had recovered from COVID-19. Each CDR3 is given without its conserved first and last residue.

CDR3aa: ASSSHSGGWETQY
v_gene: TRBV7-2
len: 13
j_gene: TRBJ2-5

CDR3aa: ASSLDGTGGSGANVLT
v_gene: TRBV5-1
len: 16
j_gene: TRBJ2-6

CDR3aa: ASSQEAGGLDEQY
v_gene: TRBV4-1
len: 13
j_gene: TRBJ2-7

CDR3aa: ASSYSIGGGYT
v_gene: TRBV6-5
len: 11
j_gene: TRBJ1-2

CDR3aa: ASSKAPDGKAPNQPQH
v_gene: TRBV27
len: 16
j_gene: TRBJ1-5

CDR3aa: ASSPTPIAGVGTDTQY
v_gene: TRBV5-1
len: 16
j_gene: TRBJ2-3

CDR3aa: ASHPPGGDTQY
v_gene: TRBV7-3
len: 11
j_gene: TRBJ2-3

CDR3aa: ASRLESDAGEQY
v_gene: TRBV7-2
len: 12
j_gene: TRBJ2-7

CDR3aa: ASSREGNTEAF
v_gene: TRBV6-5
len: 11
j_gene: TRBJ1-1

CDR3aa: ASSFGIEETQY
v_gene: TRBV7-8
len: 11
j_gene: TRBJ2-5

CDR3aa: ASSYSGSGQETQY
v_gene: TRBV6-5
len: 13
j_gene: TRBJ2-5

CDR3aa: ASSRYPGQGARGYT
v_gene: TRBV7-9
len: 14
j_gene: TRBJ1-2

CDR3aa: ASSLRSGVAYNEQF
v_gene: TRBV13
len: 14
j_gene: TRBJ2-1

CDR3aa: ASSLRFGTEGGELF
v_gene: TRBV23-1
len: 14
j_gene: TRBJ2-2

CDR3aa: ASRSQWAGANGNTIY
v_gene: TRBV25-1
len: 15
j_gene: TRBJ1-3

CDR3aa: ASSSLTTDTQY
v_gene: TRBV9
len: 11
j_gene: TRBJ2-3

CDR3aa: ASSQVIRAGVLNTIY
v_gene: TRBV3-1/TRBV3-2
len: 15
j_gene: TRBJ1-3

CDR3aa: ASSSDRQGILGVNTIY
v_gene: TRBV7-9
len: 16
j_gene: TRBJ1-3

CDR3aa: ASSQVDGSSYEQY
v_gene: TRBV4-1
len: 13
j_gene: TRBJ2-7

CDR3aa: ASSLGAGGRYEQY
v_gene: TRBV5-1
len: 13
j_gene: TRBJ2-7

CDR3aa: ASSPSGRPDNEQF
v_gene: TRBV7-2
len: 13
j_gene: TRBJ2-1

CDR3aa: ASTRTSTPTDTQY
v_gene: TRBV21-1
len: 13
j_gene: TRBJ2-3